Sequencing of this T cell receptor (beta chain) was carried out in a study of T-cell memory formation after mild COVID-19. TCR alpha and TCR beta cDNA libraries with sample barcodes and UMIs came from 5'RACE using constant-segment primers. Each CDR3 protein is one row after TCRdb ran MiXCR on the 5' RACE reads. The sample has about 340,000 distinct CDR3 sequences, more than 20% seen once. This clonotype came up many times. Its antigen is as yet unknown. This CDR3 comprises 16 residues. Germline trimming cut 10 bases from V and 4 bases from J; bases unmatched to any gene: 17. CDR1 is SGHVS and CDR2 is FQNEAQ in the germline V gene. Notes on the study in general: Shrinking CD4+ clones were chiefly CM and EM; CD8+ ones were chiefly EMRA. Later expanders leaned toward CD4+, whereas clones contracting from day 15 to 85 were balanced CD4/CD8. Memory sampled before infection contained some responding clones, suggesting cross-reactive memory joined.

The chain links TRBV7-8 to TRBJ2-5; 8 positions agree with TRBD1. The sample comprised PBMCs or a T cell subset sorted from them (not recorded which). The sequence was obtained from an adult woman who had mild COVID-19 (a few samples of this study predate the infection). Cell type and time point are not known. CDR3 DNA sequence: TGTGCCACCGCCAAACCCAGGACAGGGCCGATAGAGACCCAGTACTTC. Its protein product is CATAKPRTGPIETQYF.